The clone carrying this T cell receptor beta chain was found many times. Its antigen remains unknown. The CDR3 loop spans 13 amino acids. Germline V gene data show CDR1 as MGHRA and CDR2 as YSYEKL. V was clipped by 3 bases and J by 3 bases, with 7 bases between them. The data belong to a study of blood T cells in healthy people across ages. Points from the study as a whole: Older age coincided with a roughly linear decline in TCR beta diversity per million T cells. When one million T cells were used, diversity estimates were thought to be underestimates.

It was with a sample-barcoded 5' primer and a J-beta primer mix that a second PCR of about 6 to 11 cycles was run. Each CDR3 protein gets one entry after TCRdb re-called the 5' RACE reads with MiXCR. The top ten hold 15% of the sample, which has hundreds of thousands of distinct CDR3 sequences, about 30% seen once. The genes are TRBV4-1 and TRBJ2-3; D not resolved. The sequence derives from an elderly woman in good health. Material for sequencing was blood. The CDR3 coding sequence is TGCGCCAGCAGCCAGACCTTGACAGATACGCAGTATTTT. Translation: CASSQTLTDTQYF.